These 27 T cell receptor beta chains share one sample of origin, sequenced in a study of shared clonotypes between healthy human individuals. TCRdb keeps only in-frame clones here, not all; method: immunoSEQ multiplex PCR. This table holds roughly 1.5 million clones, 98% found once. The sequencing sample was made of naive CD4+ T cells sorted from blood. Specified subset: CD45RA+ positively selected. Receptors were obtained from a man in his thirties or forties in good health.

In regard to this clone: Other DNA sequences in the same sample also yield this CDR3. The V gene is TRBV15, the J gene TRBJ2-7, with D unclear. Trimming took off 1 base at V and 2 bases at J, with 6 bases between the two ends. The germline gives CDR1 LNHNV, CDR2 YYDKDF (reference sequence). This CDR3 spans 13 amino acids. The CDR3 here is CATSRASAYEQYF. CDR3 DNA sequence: TGTGCCACCAGCAGAGCGTCGGCCTACGAGCAGTACTTC.

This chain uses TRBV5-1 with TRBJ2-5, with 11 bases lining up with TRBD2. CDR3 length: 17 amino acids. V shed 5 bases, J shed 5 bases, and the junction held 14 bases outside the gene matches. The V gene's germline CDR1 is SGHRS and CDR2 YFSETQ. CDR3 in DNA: TGCGCCAGCAGGCCTGGAGTAGCGGGAGGGCCTGTGGAGACCCAGTACTTC. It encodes CASRPGVAGGPVETQYF.

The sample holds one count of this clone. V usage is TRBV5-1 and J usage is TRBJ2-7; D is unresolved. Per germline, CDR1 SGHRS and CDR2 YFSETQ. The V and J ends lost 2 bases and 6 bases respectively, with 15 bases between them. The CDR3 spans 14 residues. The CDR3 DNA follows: TGCGCCAGCAGCTTCCACGGTGAATCAGGCGAGCAGTACTTC. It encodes CASSFHGESGEQYF. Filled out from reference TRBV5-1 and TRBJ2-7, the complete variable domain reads KAGVTQTPRYLIKTRGQQVTLSCSPISGHRSVSWYQQTPGQGLQFLFEYFSETQRNKGNFPGRFSGRQFSNSRSEMNVSTLELGDSALYLCASSFHGESGEQYFGPGTRLTVT.

The CDR3: CASGGRTSGNTIYF. The CDR3 nucleotides read TGTGCCAGCGGCGGACGGACCTCTGGAAACACCATATATTTT. The chain joins TRBV6-6 to TRBJ1-3; D gene unclear. This CDR3 has 14 residues. From germline, CDR1 is MNHNY and CDR2 SVGAGI (reference sequence). Trimming pared 8 bases from V and 0 bases from J, leaving 11 bases between.

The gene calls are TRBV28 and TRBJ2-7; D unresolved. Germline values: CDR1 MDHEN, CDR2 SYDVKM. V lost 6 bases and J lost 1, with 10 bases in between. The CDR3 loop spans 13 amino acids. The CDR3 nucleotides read TGTGCCAGCAGCCTTAGAAATTCCTACGAGCAGTACTTC. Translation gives CASSLRNSYEQYF. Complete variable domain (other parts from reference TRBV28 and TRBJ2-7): DVKVTQSSRYLVKRTGEKVFLECVQDMDHENMFWYRQDPGLGLRLIYFSYDVKMKEKGDIPEGYSVSREKKERFSLILESASTNQTSMYLCASSLRNSYEQYFGPGTRLTVT.

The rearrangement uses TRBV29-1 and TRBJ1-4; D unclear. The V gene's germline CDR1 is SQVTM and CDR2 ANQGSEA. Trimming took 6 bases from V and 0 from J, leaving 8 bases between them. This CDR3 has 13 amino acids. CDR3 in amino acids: CSVRSATNEKLFF. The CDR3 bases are TGCAGCGTCCGTTCGGCAACTAATGAAAAACTGTTTTTT.

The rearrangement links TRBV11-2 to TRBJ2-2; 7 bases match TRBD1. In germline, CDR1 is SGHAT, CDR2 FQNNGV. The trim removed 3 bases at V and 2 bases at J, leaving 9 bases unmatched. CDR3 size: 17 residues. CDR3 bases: TGTGCCAGCAGCTTCCCACTTGACAGGGTAAACACCGGGGAGCTGTTTTTT. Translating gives CASSFPLDRVNTGELFF.

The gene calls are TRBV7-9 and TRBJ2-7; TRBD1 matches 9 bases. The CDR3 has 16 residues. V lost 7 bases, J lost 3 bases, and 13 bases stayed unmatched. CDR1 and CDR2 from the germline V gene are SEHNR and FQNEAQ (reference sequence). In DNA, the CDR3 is TGTGCCAGCACCGACTGGAAGGGGACAGGGTACTACGAGCAGTACTTC. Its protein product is CASTDWKGTGYYEQYF.

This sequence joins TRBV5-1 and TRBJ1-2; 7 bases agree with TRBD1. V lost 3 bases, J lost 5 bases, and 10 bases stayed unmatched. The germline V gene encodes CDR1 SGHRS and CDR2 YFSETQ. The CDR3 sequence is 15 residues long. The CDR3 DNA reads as TGCGCCAGCAGCTCCAAGGGAGGGGGCGCGTATGGCTACACCTTC. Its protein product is CASSSKGGGAYGYTF.

The CDR3 sequence: CASSLGLVPSYEQYF. For the CDR3, the DNA is TGTGCCAGCAGCTTAGGTTTAGTCCCCTCCTACGAGCAGTACTTC. This chain uses TRBV7-2 with TRBJ2-7; D remains ambiguous. The CDR3 consists of 15 residues. Germline CDR1 reads SGHTA; CDR2 reads FQGNSA. V dropped 1 base and J dropped 0 bases, with 10 bases sitting between them.

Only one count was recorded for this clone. The CDR3 is CASSSRLAGGYEQYF. CDR3 in DNA: TGCGCCAGCAGCTCCAGACTAGCGGGGGGGTACGAGCAGTACTTC. The J gene is TRBJ2-7, the V gene TRBV5-1; 14 bases line up with TRBD2. With 3 bases clipped from V and 4 bases from J, the junction kept 3 bases outside the gene matches. Germline CDR1 and CDR2: SGHRS and YFSETQ. The CDR3 loop spans 15 amino acids. The whole variable domain, remainder taken from reference TRBV5-1 and TRBJ2-7, is KAGVTQTPRYLIKTRGQQVTLSCSPISGHRSVSWYQQTPGQGLQFLFEYFSETQRNKGNFPGRFSGRQFSNSRSEMNVSTLELGDSALYLCASSSRLAGGYEQYFGPGTRLTVT.

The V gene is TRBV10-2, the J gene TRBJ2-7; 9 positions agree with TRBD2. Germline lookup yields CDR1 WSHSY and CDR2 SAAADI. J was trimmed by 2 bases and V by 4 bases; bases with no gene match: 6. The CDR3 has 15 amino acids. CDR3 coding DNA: TGCGCCAGCAGTGGTCGGGGCGGGAGGGCCTACGAGCAGTACTTC. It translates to CASSGRGGRAYEQYF.

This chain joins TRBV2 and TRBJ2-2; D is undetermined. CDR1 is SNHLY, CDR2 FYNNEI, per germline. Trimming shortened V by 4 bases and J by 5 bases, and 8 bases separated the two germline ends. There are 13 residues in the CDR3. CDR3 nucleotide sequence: TGTGCCAGCAGTGGACAAGTTACCGGGGAGCTGTTTTTT. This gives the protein CASSGQVTGELFF.

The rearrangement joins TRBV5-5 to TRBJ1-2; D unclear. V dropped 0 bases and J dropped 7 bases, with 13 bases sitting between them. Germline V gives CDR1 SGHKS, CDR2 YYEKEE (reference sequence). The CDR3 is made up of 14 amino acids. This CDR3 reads CASSLATGSRGYTF. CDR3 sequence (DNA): TGTGCCAGCAGCTTGGCGACGGGCTCTCGTGGCTACACCTTC.

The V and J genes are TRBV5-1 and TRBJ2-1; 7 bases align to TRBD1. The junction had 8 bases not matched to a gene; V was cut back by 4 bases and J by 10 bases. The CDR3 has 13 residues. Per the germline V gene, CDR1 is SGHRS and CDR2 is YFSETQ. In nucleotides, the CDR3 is TGCGCCAGCAGCCTCATACCGGGACAGGAGCAGTTCTTC. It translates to CASSLIPGQEQFF.

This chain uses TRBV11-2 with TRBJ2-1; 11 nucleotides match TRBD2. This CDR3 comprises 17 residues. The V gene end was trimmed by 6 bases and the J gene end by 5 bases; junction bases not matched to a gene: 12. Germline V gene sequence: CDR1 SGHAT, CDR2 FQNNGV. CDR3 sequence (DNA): TGTGCCAGCAGGGGGCTAGCGGGAGGTTCACCTCACAATGAGCAGTTCTTC. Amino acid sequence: CASRGLAGGSPHNEQFF.

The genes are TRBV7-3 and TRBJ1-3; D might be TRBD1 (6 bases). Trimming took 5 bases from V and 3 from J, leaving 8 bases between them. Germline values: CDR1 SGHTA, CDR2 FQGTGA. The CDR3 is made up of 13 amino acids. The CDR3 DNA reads TGTGCCAGCAGCCAGGGGTTTGGAAACACCATATATTTT. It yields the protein CASSQGFGNTIYF.

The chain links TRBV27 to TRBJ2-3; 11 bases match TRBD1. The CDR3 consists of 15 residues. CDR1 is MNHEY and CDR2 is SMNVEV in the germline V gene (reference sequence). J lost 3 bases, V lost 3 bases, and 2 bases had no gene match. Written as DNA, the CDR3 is TGTGCCAGCAGTTTCTGGGACAGGGGGACAGATACGCAGTATTTT. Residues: CASSFWDRGTDTQYF.

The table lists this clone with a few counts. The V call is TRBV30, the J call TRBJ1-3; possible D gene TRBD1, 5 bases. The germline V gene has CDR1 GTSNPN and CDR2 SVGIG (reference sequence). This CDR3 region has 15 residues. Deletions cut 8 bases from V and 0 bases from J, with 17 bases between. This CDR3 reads CALGVGLSSGNTIYF. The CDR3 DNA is TGTGCCCTTGGGGTGGGGCTGAGCTCTGGAAACACCATATATTTT.

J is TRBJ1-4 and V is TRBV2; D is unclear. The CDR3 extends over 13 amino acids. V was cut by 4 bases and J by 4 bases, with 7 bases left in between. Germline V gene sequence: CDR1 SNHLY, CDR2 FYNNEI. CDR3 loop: CASSGDDNEKLFF. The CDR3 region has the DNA TGTGCCAGCAGTGGGGATGATAATGAAAAACTGTTTTTT.

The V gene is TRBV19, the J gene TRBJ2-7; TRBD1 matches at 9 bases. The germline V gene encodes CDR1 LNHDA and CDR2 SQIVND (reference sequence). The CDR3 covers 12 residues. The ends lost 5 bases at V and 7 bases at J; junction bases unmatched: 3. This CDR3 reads CASSVGTGEQYF. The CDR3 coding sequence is TGTGCCAGTAGTGTCGGGACAGGGGAGCAGTACTTC.

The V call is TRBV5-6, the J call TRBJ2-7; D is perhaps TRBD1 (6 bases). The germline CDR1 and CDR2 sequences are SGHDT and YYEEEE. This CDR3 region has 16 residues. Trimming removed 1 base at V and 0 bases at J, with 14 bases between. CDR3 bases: TGTGCCAGCAGCTTGTCGGGACAAAGTTCCTCCTACGAGCAGTACTTC. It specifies CASSLSGQSSSYEQYF.

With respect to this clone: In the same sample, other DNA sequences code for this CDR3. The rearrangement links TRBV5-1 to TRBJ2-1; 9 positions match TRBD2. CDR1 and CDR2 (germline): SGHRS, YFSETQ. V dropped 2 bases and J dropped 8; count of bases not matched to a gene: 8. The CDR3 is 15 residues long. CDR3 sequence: CASSLDGTSFDEQFF. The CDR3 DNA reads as TGCGCCAGCAGCTTAGACGGGACTAGCTTCGATGAGCAGTTCTTC.

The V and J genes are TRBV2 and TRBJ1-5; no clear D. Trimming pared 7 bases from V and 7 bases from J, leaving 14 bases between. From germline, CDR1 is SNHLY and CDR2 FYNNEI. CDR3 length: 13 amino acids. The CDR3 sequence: CASINEVGQPQHF. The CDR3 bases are TGTGCCAGCATAAATGAAGTCGGCCAGCCCCAGCATTTT.

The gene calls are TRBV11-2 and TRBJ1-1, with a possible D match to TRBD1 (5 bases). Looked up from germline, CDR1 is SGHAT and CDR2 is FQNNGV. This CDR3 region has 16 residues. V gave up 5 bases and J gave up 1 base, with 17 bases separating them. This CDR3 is CASSPRGFGENTEAFF. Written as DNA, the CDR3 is TGTGCCAGCAGCCCAAGGGGATTCGGAGAGAACACTGAAGCTTTCTTT.

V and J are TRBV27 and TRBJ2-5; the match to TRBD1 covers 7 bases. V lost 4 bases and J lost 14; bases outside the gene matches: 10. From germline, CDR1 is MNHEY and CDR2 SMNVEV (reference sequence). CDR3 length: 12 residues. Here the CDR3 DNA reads TGTGCCAGCAGTTCGCTCCGGGACAGTCCTTACTTC. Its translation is CASSSLRDSPYF.

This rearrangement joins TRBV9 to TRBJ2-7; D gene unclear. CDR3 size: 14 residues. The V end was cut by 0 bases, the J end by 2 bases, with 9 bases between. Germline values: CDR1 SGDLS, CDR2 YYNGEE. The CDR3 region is CASSVDPVPYEQYF. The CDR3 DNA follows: TGTGCCAGCAGCGTAGACCCGGTTCCCTACGAGCAGTACTTC.